Listed below are T cell receptor beta chains from one sample, sequenced in a study of blood T cell repertoires in COVID-19. TCRdb keeps only in-frame clones here, not all; method: immunoSEQ multiplex PCR. The sample carries about 320,000 clones, more than 90% recorded once. The specimen was PBMCs or T cells enriched from blood (not recorded which). The receptors were gathered from a man between 60 and 75 years old who had recovered from COVID-19. The CDR3 runs from the conserved cysteine through the conserved F or W. D genes are given only for firm matches. Size is stated for part of the rows, as once, few or many counts, or as a class when the clone is expanded.

clone size: -; D gene: -; V gene: TRBV11-3; J gene: TRBJ2-1; CDR3 DNA: TGTGCCAGCAGGCAGGGGTCTGAGCAGTTCTTC; CDR3 protein: CASRQGSEQFF
clone size: -; D gene: -; V gene: TRBV14; J gene: TRBJ1-4; CDR3 DNA: TGTGCCAGCAGCCCAGTCGGAGGAGGGATGGCGGCTAATGAAAAACTGTTTTTT; CDR3 protein: CASSPVGGGMAANEKLFF
clone size: -; D gene: -; V gene: TRBV3-1/TRBV3-2; J gene: TRBJ2-2; CDR3 DNA: TGTGCCAGCAGCCAAGCCAACAGGGTCCTAAAGGTTTCTTTTGCCGGGGAGCTGTTTTTT; CDR3 protein: CASSQANRVLKVSFAGELFF
clone size: -; D gene: TRBD1; V gene: TRBV2; J gene: TRBJ1-2; CDR3 DNA: TGTGCCAGCAGCTTCGGAACAGGGGACTATGGCTACACCTTC; CDR3 protein: CASSFGTGDYGYTF
clone size: -; D gene: TRBD2; V gene: TRBV5-5; J gene: TRBJ2-1; CDR3 DNA: TGTGCCAGCAGCTTGGAACTAGCGGGATACAATGAGCAGTTCTTC; CDR3 protein: CASSLELAGYNEQFF
clone size: -; D gene: TRBD1; V gene: TRBV3-1/TRBV3-2; J gene: TRBJ1-1; CDR3 DNA: TGTGCCAGCAGCCAGCACAGGGGTCTGAACACTGAAGCTTTCTTT; CDR3 protein: CASSQHRGLNTEAFF
clone size: -; D gene: -; V gene: TRBV19; J gene: TRBJ2-3; CDR3 DNA: TGTGCCAGTAGTATGCTAGCGTCCGATACGCAGTATTTT; CDR3 protein: CASSMLASDTQYF
clone size: -; D gene: -; V gene: TRBV28; J gene: TRBJ1-2; CDR3 DNA: TGTGCCAGCAGTTTGAACAGGAACTATAACTATGGCTACACCTTC; CDR3 protein: CASSLNRNYNYGYTF
clone size: once; D gene: -; V gene: TRBV18; J gene: TRBJ1-1; CDR3 DNA: TGTGCCAGCTCACCACCCAGGGGTTCGGACACTGAAGCTTTCTTT; CDR3 protein: CASSPPRGSDTEAFF
clone size: once; D gene: -; V gene: TRBV7-2; J gene: TRBJ1-6; CDR3 DNA: TGTGCCAGCAGCCCGGAGACAGGTTATAATTCACCCCTCCACTTT; CDR3 protein: CASSPETGYNSPLHF
clone size: -; D gene: TRBD2; V gene: TRBV27; J gene: TRBJ2-7; CDR3 DNA: TGTGCCAGCAGTTGGGTATTGGGAGGGAACTACGAGCAGTACTTC; CDR3 protein: CASSWVLGGNYEQYF
clone size: -; D gene: -; V gene: TRBV27; J gene: TRBJ1-4; CDR3 DNA: TGTGCCAGGTCGGACGGACTCAGGACTAATGAAAAACTGTTTTTT; CDR3 protein: CARSDGLRTNEKLFF
clone size: -; D gene: TRBD1; V gene: TRBV15; J gene: TRBJ2-7; CDR3 DNA: TGTGCCACCGCCCGGGACAGGCAAGCTTACTACGAGCAGTACTTC; CDR3 protein: CATARDRQAYYEQYF
clone size: -; D gene: TRBD1; V gene: TRBV11-3; J gene: TRBJ1-4; CDR3 DNA: TGTGCCAGCACCCCGGGAGCGACAGGGCTTAATGAAAAACTGTTTTTT; CDR3 protein: CASTPGATGLNEKLFF
clone size: -; D gene: TRBD2; V gene: TRBV4-3; J gene: TRBJ2-7; CDR3 DNA: TGCGCCAGCAGCCCCTCTCGGACTAGCAGCGAGCAGTACTTC; CDR3 protein: CASSPSRTSSEQYF
clone size: -; D gene: TRBD2; V gene: TRBV11-3; J gene: TRBJ2-1; CDR3 DNA: TGTGCCAGCAGCTTAGTAGCGGGAGCGAATGAGCAGTTCTTC; CDR3 protein: CASSLVAGANEQFF
clone size: -; D gene: -; V gene: TRBV5-4; J gene: TRBJ2-3; CDR3 DNA: TGTGCCAGCAGCTTGGAAGGGGGTGCAGATACGCAGTATTTT; CDR3 protein: CASSLEGGADTQYF
clone size: -; D gene: TRBD1; V gene: TRBV6-2/TRBV6-3; J gene: TRBJ2-3; CDR3 DNA: TGTGCCAGCAGCCCCCAGACAGGGTCAGATACGCAGTATTTT; CDR3 protein: CASSPQTGSDTQYF
clone size: -; D gene: -; V gene: TRBV7-9; J gene: TRBJ1-1; CDR3 DNA: TGTGCCAGCAGCTTGGCCGGAGCGAACACTGAAGCTTTCTTT; CDR3 protein: CASSLAGANTEAFF
clone size: -; D gene: -; V gene: TRBV2; J gene: TRBJ2-7; CDR3 DNA: TGTGCCAGCAGTGACAGTAGGGTAGAGGGAACCTACTTC; CDR3 protein: CASSDSRVEGTYF
clone size: -; D gene: -; V gene: TRBV7-2; J gene: TRBJ2-1; CDR3 DNA: TGTGCCAGCAGCTTCGCAGGGCCCTTTTACAATGAGCAGTTCTTC; CDR3 protein: CASSFAGPFYNEQFF
clone size: -; D gene: -; V gene: TRBV19; J gene: TRBJ2-7; CDR3 DNA: TGTGCCAGTAGCGTTGTCGGGGGCTCCTACGAGCAGTACTTC; CDR3 protein: CASSVVGGSYEQYF
clone size: -; D gene: -; V gene: TRBV5-5; J gene: TRBJ2-5; CDR3 DNA: TGTGCCAGCAGCCCCTCCCCGGGGCAAGAGACCCAGTACTTC; CDR3 protein: CASSPSPGQETQYF
clone size: many; D gene: -; V gene: TRBV7-3; J gene: TRBJ2-3; CDR3 DNA: TGTGCCAGCAGCTTGGCCCGGGCAGATACGCAGTATTTT; CDR3 protein: CASSLARADTQYF
clone size: -; D gene: TRBD1; V gene: TRBV6-5; J gene: TRBJ1-5; CDR3 DNA: TGTGCCAGCCGCACAGGGGACGGCAATCAGCCCCAGCATTTT; CDR3 protein: CASRTGDGNQPQHF
clone size: -; D gene: -; V gene: TRBV7-3; J gene: TRBJ2-5; CDR3 DNA: TGTGCCAGCAGCCCTGAAACGGGGGAGACCCAGTACTTC; CDR3 protein: CASSPETGETQYF
clone size: -; D gene: TRBD1; V gene: TRBV28; J gene: TRBJ1-3; CDR3 DNA: TGTGCCAGCAGTTGGGAGACAGGGACGGGAAACACCATATATTTT; CDR3 protein: CASSWETGTGNTIYF
clone size: -; D gene: -; V gene: TRBV4-1; J gene: TRBJ2-7; CDR3 DNA: TGCGCCAGCAGCCCCCTTAGCTCCTACGAGCAGTACTTC; CDR3 protein: CASSPLSSYEQYF
clone size: -; D gene: -; V gene: TRBV5-1; J gene: TRBJ2-1; CDR3 DNA: TGCGCCAGCAGATCCGAGGGTAATGAGCAGTTCTTC; CDR3 protein: CASRSEGNEQFF
clone size: -; D gene: TRBD1; V gene: TRBV6-1; J gene: TRBJ1-2; CDR3 DNA: TGTGCCAGCAGTGACCGGGACAGGGCTTACGTTAACTATGGCTACACCTTC; CDR3 protein: CASSDRDRAYVNYGYTF
clone size: once; D gene: -; V gene: TRBV9; J gene: TRBJ1-4; CDR3 DNA: TGTGCCAGCAGCGTAACGGGGACTAATGAAAAACTGTTTTTT; CDR3 protein: CASSVTGTNEKLFF
clone size: -; D gene: -; V gene: TRBV19; J gene: TRBJ1-5; CDR3 DNA: TGTGCCAGTAGTAAAACAGGGCAGCCCCAGCATTTT; CDR3 protein: CASSKTGQPQHF
clone size: -; D gene: TRBD1; V gene: TRBV5-1; J gene: TRBJ2-1; CDR3 DNA: TGCGCCAGCAGCTTGGAGGGACAGGGGGCTCGTAGGCAGTTCTTC; CDR3 protein: CASSLEGQGARRQFF
clone size: -; D gene: TRBD1; V gene: TRBV19; J gene: TRBJ1-2; CDR3 DNA: TGTGCCAGTAGGGACAGGGCGAGCTATGGCTACACCTTC; CDR3 protein: CASRDRASYGYTF
clone size: -; D gene: -; V gene: TRBV5-6; J gene: TRBJ1-6; CDR3 DNA: TGTGCCAGCAGCTCGGTCCTAAGGGGATCCTATAATTCACCCCTCCACTTT; CDR3 protein: CASSSVLRGSYNSPLHF
clone size: -; D gene: -; V gene: TRBV4-2; J gene: TRBJ2-7; CDR3 DNA: TGTGCCAGCAGCCAAGGGGCTAACAGGGCCGAGCAGTACTTC; CDR3 protein: CASSQGANRAEQYF
clone size: once; D gene: TRBD1; V gene: TRBV10-3; J gene: TRBJ1-5; CDR3 DNA: TGTGCCATCAGTGAGTCCGGGACAGGGCGACAGCCCCAGCATTTT; CDR3 protein: CAISESGTGRQPQHF
clone size: -; D gene: -; V gene: TRBV6-1; J gene: TRBJ2-7; CDR3 DNA: TGTGCCAGCAGTGAAGCTAGTTCCTTCTCTCAGGAGTACTTC; CDR3 protein: CASSEASSFSQEYF
clone size: -; D gene: TRBD1; V gene: TRBV10-3; J gene: TRBJ1-2; CDR3 DNA: TGTGCCATCAAATCCGGGACAGGGGGCTATGGCTACACCTTC; CDR3 protein: CAIKSGTGGYGYTF
clone size: -; D gene: TRBD2; V gene: TRBV5-1; J gene: TRBJ2-1; CDR3 DNA: TGCGCCAGCAGCGCGACTAGCGGGAGAAGGAATGAGCAGTTCTTC; CDR3 protein: CASSATSGRRNEQFF
clone size: -; D gene: -; V gene: TRBV19; J gene: TRBJ2-3; CDR3 DNA: TGTGCCAGTAGTCTCGCGGGCCCCCTAAGCACAGATACGCAGTATTTT; CDR3 protein: CASSLAGPLSTDTQYF
clone size: -; D gene: TRBD1; V gene: TRBV5-8; J gene: TRBJ2-7; CDR3 DNA: TGTGCCAGCAGCTGGACAGGGGGTGCCTACGAGCAGTACTTC; CDR3 protein: CASSWTGGAYEQYF
clone size: -; D gene: -; V gene: TRBV6-2/TRBV6-3; J gene: TRBJ2-5; CDR3 DNA: TGTGCCAGCAGTGACCCAGGTCGTGAGACCCAGTACTTC; CDR3 protein: CASSDPGRETQYF
clone size: -; D gene: TRBD1; V gene: TRBV5-1; J gene: TRBJ2-7; CDR3 DNA: TGCGCCAGCAGCCCCGGGACAGGGGCGACCTACGAGCAGTACTTC; CDR3 protein: CASSPGTGATYEQYF
clone size: -; D gene: TRBD2; V gene: TRBV7-9; J gene: TRBJ2-1; CDR3 DNA: TGTGCCAGCGGCCTCGGCGGGGGGGCAAATGAGCAGTTCTTC; CDR3 protein: CASGLGGGANEQFF
clone size: -; D gene: TRBD1; V gene: TRBV7-9; J gene: TRBJ1-2; CDR3 DNA: TGTGCCAGCAGCCAAGGGACAGGGGATGGCTACACCTTC; CDR3 protein: CASSQGTGDGYTF
clone size: -; D gene: -; V gene: TRBV6-2/TRBV6-3; J gene: TRBJ1-5; CDR3 DNA: TGTGCCAGCAGTTACCGACAGTCGAATCAGCCCCAGCATTTT; CDR3 protein: CASSYRQSNQPQHF
clone size: -; D gene: -; V gene: TRBV3-1/TRBV3-2; J gene: TRBJ2-1; CDR3 DNA: TGTGCCAGCAGCCAAGATGCGAGGAATGAGCAGTTCTTC; CDR3 protein: CASSQDARNEQFF
clone size: -; D gene: TRBD2; V gene: TRBV5-1; J gene: TRBJ2-3; CDR3 DNA: TGCGCCAGCAGCCGGGGGGTACTAGCGGGAGGGCCCGCTGGCACAGATACGCAGTATTTT; CDR3 protein: CASSRGVLAGGPAGTDTQYF
clone size: -; D gene: -; V gene: TRBV18; J gene: TRBJ1-1; CDR3 DNA: TGTGCCAGCTTAGGCGTTGCGGGTCTCAACACTGAAGCTTTCTTT; CDR3 protein: CASLGVAGLNTEAFF